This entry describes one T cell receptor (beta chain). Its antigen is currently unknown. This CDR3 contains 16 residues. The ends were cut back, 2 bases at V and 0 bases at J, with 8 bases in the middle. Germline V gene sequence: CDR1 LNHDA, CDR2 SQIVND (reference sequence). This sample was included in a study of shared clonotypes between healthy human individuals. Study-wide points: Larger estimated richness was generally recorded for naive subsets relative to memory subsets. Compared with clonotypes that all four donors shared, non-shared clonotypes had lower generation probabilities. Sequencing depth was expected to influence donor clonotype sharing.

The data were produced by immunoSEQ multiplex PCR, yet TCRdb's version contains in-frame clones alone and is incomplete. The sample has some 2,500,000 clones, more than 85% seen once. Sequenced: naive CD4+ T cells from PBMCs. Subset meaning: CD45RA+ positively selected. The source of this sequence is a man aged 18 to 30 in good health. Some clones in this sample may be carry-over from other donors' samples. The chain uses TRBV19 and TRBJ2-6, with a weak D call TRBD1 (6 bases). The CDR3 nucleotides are TGTGCCAGTAGTATAACACAGGGCTCTGGGGCCAACGTCCTGACTTTC. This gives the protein CASSITQGSGANVLTF.